Listed below are T cell receptor beta chains from one sample, sequenced in a study of blood T cells in healthy people across ages. TCRdb itself ran the 5' RACE reads through MiXCR, one entry per CDR3 protein. Of hundreds of thousands of distinct CDR3 sequences in the sample, roughly 21% were seen once. The sequenced sample consisted of blood. The receptor set was obtained from a man between 70 and 80 years old in good health. The CDR3 runs from the conserved cysteine through the conserved F or W. A D gene is named only where the DNA matches it firmly. Rows may omit the clone size; those that give it use once, few, many or a size class.

J | size | V | D | DNA | CDR3
TRBJ2-3 | few | TRBV29-1 | TRBD1 | TGCAGCGTTGAGGGCACGGGACAGGGTCTCGATACGCAGTATTTT | CSVEGTGQGLDTQYF
TRBJ2-1 | NA | TRBV29-1 | NA | TGCAGCGTCCTGACTAGGAGCTCCTACAATGAGCAGTTCTTC | CSVLTRSSYNEQFF
TRBJ2-3 | NA | TRBV10-3 | NA | TGTGCCATCACGCTGGGGCCTAGCACAGATACGCAGTATTTT | CAITLGPSTDTQYF
TRBJ2-7 | NA | TRBV29-1 | TRBD2 | TGCAGCGTTGCTAGCGGGATTTCCTACGAGCAGTACTTC | CSVASGISYEQYF
TRBJ2-1 | few | TRBV7-2 | NA | TGTGCCAGCAGCTTCCACGCGGTGAGCTCCTACAATGAGCAGTTCTTC | CASSFHAVSSYNEQFF
TRBJ2-2 | NA | TRBV28 | NA | TGTGCCAGCTTCCGAACGGTGAACACCGGGGAGCTGTTTTTT | CASFRTVNTGELFF
TRBJ2-1 | NA | TRBV7-2 | NA | TGTGCCAGCAGCTTCTTTAGGGCCTCCTACAATGAGCAGTTCTTC | CASSFFRASYNEQFF
TRBJ1-1 | once | TRBV13 | TRBD1 | TGTGCCAGCACCTTCAGGGGGCGCGACCCTGCTTTCTTT | CASTFRGRDPAFF
TRBJ1-2 | NA | TRBV4-1 | TRBD1 | TGCGCCAGCAGCCAAGAAGGGGGAGGGGGCCAGTATGGCTACACCTTC | CASSQEGGGGQYGYTF
TRBJ2-2 | NA | TRBV29-1 | NA | TGCAGCGTTGAAGCCAGCGGGACCGGGGAGCTGTTTTTT | CSVEASGTGELFF
TRBJ1-1 | few | TRBV19 | NA | TGTGCCAGTAGTAGGCGAGGGTACACTGAAGCTTTCTTT | CASSRRGYTEAFF
TRBJ2-7 | NA | TRBV29-1 | TRBD1 | TGCAGCCCTGGGAGACAGGGTCCCTACGAGCAGTACTTC | CSPGRQGPYEQYF
TRBJ2-7 | few | TRBV18 | TRBD1 | TGTGCCAGCTCAACCGGGACAGGGGTTACAAGGGAGCAGTACTTC | CASSTGTGVTREQYF
TRBJ2-1 | few | TRBV18 | NA | TGTGCCAGCTCACCAGGCGGGACGAATGAGCAGTTCTTC | CASSPGGTNEQFF
TRBJ1-4 | few | TRBV28 | NA | TGTGCCGGGGGGTCCCACAGTTATGGAAAACTGTTTTTT | CAGGSHSYGKLFF
TRBJ2-7 | NA | TRBV5-1 | NA | TGCGCCAGCAGCTTGGGGAGCTTAGGGGAGCAGTACTTC | CASSLGSLGEQYF
TRBJ1-4 | NA | TRBV2 | NA | TGTGCCAGCAGTGAACCGGGACCAACTAATGAAAAACTGTTTTTT | CASSEPGPTNEKLFF